This T cell receptor beta chain was captured by sequencing in a study of Graves' ophthalmopathy and Graves' hyperthyroidism. In this sample, this clonotype turned up many times. V shed 5 bases and J shed 3 bases, with 14 bases lying between them. In germline, CDR1 is MNHEY, CDR2 SMNVEV (reference sequence). The CDR3 totals 14 residues. For repertoire sequencing, the TCR beta CDR3 regions were amplified from RNA transcripts. Second-round multiplex PCR followed a first-round RT-PCR using HTBI primers. MiXCR was run by TCRdb on the multiplex PCR reads, yielding one entry per CDR3 protein. The sample yields roughly 480,000 distinct CDR3 sequences, 13% to 15% seen once.

The clonotype originates from a woman aged 30 to 39 with Graves' ophthalmopathy. The genes are TRBV27 and TRBJ2-7; perhaps TRBD2 as D (6 bases). The specimen sequenced was blood. The CDR3 bases are TGTGCCAGCAGTAAAGGGACTGCCATCTACGAGCAGTACTTC. Amino acids: CASSKGTAIYEQYF.